Listed below are T cell receptor beta chains from one sample, sequenced in a study of blood T cell repertoires in COVID-19. Profiling relied on immunoSEQ multiplex PCR, and the TCRdb table lists in-frame clones only, not all of them. The sample holds 200,000 to 250,000 clones, less than 90% seen once. The specimen sequenced was peripheral blood. Receptor source: a woman between 70 and 85 years old with active or convalescent COVID-19. The CDR3 runs from the conserved cysteine through the conserved F or W. Each record gives: D gene, CDR3 length, V gene, clone size, J gene, CDR3 DNA, CDR3 protein. D genes are given only for firm matches. The size of a clone is reported for some rows only, either as once, few or many, or as a class for expanded clones.

-	16	TRBV5-1	-	TRBJ2-2	TGCGCCAGCAGCTTAGAGGTCAGGGGGAACACCGGGGAGCTGTTTTTT	CASSLEVRGNTGELFF
-	16	TRBV10-3	-	TRBJ2-3	TGTGCCATCAGTGTAGGGGTAGCGGCTAACACAGATACGCAGTATTTT	CAISVGVAANTDTQYF
TRBD1	15	TRBV27	few	TRBJ2-5	TGTGCCAGCAGTTCCGAGGGACAGGGGGAAGAGACCCAGTACTTC	CASSSEGQGEETQYF
TRBD1	15	TRBV2	-	TRBJ1-1	TGTGCCAGCACCGACAGGGGGCGGAGTGGCACTGAAGCTTTCTTT	CASTDRGRSGTEAFF
-	13	TRBV6-5	-	TRBJ2-1	TGTGCCAGCACTAGCCCCGCATACAATGAGCAGTTCTTC	CASTSPAYNEQFF
-	11	TRBV11-2	-	TRBJ2-3	TGTGCCACCTATATTGCAGATACGCAGTATTTT	CATYIADTQYF
TRBD2	19	TRBV7-2	-	TRBJ2-4	TGTGCCAGCAGCTCGACTAGCGGGGGGGGACCTCTGGGCAAAAACATTCAGTACTTC	CASSSTSGGGPLGKNIQYF
TRBD1	15	TRBV5-1	-	TRBJ2-7	TGCGCCAGCAGCCTGGGTAGGGGGCTATCCTACGAGCAGTACTTC	CASSLGRGLSYEQYF
-	15	TRBV2	-	TRBJ2-5	TGTGCCAGCAGTGAGCCCAGGGTCGGGTCAGAGACCCAGTACTTC	CASSEPRVGSETQYF
-	18	TRBV18	-	TRBJ2-7	TGTGCCAGCTCACCAAAAAGCCCGGGACTTTATCCTCCGGACGAGCAGTACTTC	CASSPKSPGLYPPDEQYF
TRBD2	16	TRBV9	-	TRBJ2-2	TGTGCCAGCAGCGTAGTGCGCGGGGGGGTTACCGGGGAGCTGTTTTTT	CASSVVRGGVTGELFF
-	16	TRBV18	-	TRBJ2-2	TGTGCCAGCTCACCACGTCCAGGACAGAACACCGGGGAGCTGTTTTTT	CASSPRPGQNTGELFF
-	14	TRBV18	-	TRBJ1-6	TGTGCCAGCTCAGGGTACCCCCAGGATTCACCCCTCCACTTT	CASSGYPQDSPLHF
TRBD2	16	TRBV5-1	once	TRBJ2-1	TGCGCCAGCAGCTCTCAACTAGCGGGAGTCCCCAATGAGCAGTTCTTC	CASSSQLAGVPNEQFF
TRBD2	16	TRBV19	-	TRBJ2-1	TGTGCCAGTAGTATAGTGCGTAGCGGGAGGGGAAATGAGCAGTTCTTC	CASSIVRSGRGNEQFF
-	14	TRBV4-3	-	TRBJ1-2	TGCGCCAGCAGCCAAGATACAGGATTCTATGGCTACACCTTC	CASSQDTGFYGYTF
TRBD2	15	TRBV5-1	-	TRBJ2-1	TGCGCCAGCAGCTCTCTAGCGGGAGCAAACAATGAGCAGTTCTTC	CASSSLAGANNEQFF
TRBD2	18	TRBV4-3	-	TRBJ2-3	TGCGCCAGCAGCCAAGGTCTAGCGGGGGGGTATGAGACAGATACGCAGTATTTT	CASSQGLAGGYETDTQYF
-	14	TRBV3-1/TRBV3-2	-	TRBJ2-4	TGTGCCAGCAGCTTCGGGGAAGCCAAAAACATTCAGTACTTC	CASSFGEAKNIQYF
TRBD2	15	TRBV6-2/TRBV6-3	-	TRBJ2-7	TGTGCCAGCAGTTACGCGGCTAGCGGGCTCTACGAGCAGTACTTC	CASSYAASGLYEQYF
-	11	TRBV14	-	TRBJ1-1	TGTGCCAGCAGCCAAGTCGCTGAAGCTTTCTTT	CASSQVAEAFF
-	19	TRBV4-1	-	TRBJ1-2	TGCGCCAGCAGCCAAGGGGCGCAGGCAGACCTGAAGCCACTCTATGGCTACACCTTC	CASSQGAQADLKPLYGYTF
-	16	TRBV6-2/TRBV6-3	-	TRBJ1-2	TGTGCCAGCAGCCTGTCGTTCGGTACCTCGTCCTATGGCTACACCTTC	CASSLSFGTSSYGYTF
-	13	TRBV4-1	-	TRBJ1-2	TGCGCCAGCAGCCAAGACGGGTCTTATGGCTACACCTTC	CASSQDGSYGYTF
TRBD2	15	TRBV5-1	-	TRBJ2-7	TGCGCCAGCAGCCCCATAGCGGGGGGAACTTACGAGCAGTACTTC	CASSPIAGGTYEQYF
-	13	TRBV7-9	-	TRBJ1-2	TGTGCCAGCAGCCATGACAGGAGGTATGGCTACACCTTC	CASSHDRRYGYTF
TRBD1	14	TRBV7-3	-	TRBJ1-1	TGTGCCAGCAGCTCCGAGGGGGCCAACACTGAAGCTTTCTTT	CASSSEGANTEAFF
TRBD1	14	TRBV5-4	-	TRBJ1-6	TGTGCCAGCAGCTTGGGACAGGGGGGCTCACCCCTCCACTTT	CASSLGQGGSPLHF
-	14	TRBV19	-	TRBJ2-7	TGTGCCAGTAGTATACAGGACAACTCCTACGAGCAGTACTTC	CASSIQDNSYEQYF
-	15	TRBV28	-	TRBJ1-5	TGTGCCAGCAGTTTGTGGGAGACTGGCAATCAGCCCCAGCATTTT	CASSLWETGNQPQHF
-	17	TRBV7-2	-	TRBJ2-5	TGTGCCAGCAGCCGCGGGGGCGGGGGCCCCCACCAAGAGACCCAGTACTTC	CASSRGGGGPHQETQYF
-	12	TRBV5-6	-	TRBJ2-1	TGTGCCAGCAGTCTGGGGGGTAGTGAGCAGTTCTTC	CASSLGGSEQFF
TRBD1	14	TRBV5-1	-	TRBJ2-7	TGCGCCAGCAGCTTGACAGGGGGCGAGAACGAGCAGTACTTC	CASSLTGGENEQYF
-	12	TRBV29-1	once	TRBJ1-3	TGCAGCGTTGGCGGGCAGCGAAACACCATATATTTT	CSVGGQRNTIYF
TRBD1	18	TRBV19	-	TRBJ2-2	TGTGCCAGTAGTATAGCGAGACAGGGCCTACGGAGGACCGGGGAGCTGTTTTTT	CASSIARQGLRRTGELFF
TRBD2	15	TRBV6-5	-	TRBJ2-7	TGTGCCAGCAGTTACTCGTCGTCGGGAGGCCACGAGCAGTACTTC	CASSYSSSGGHEQYF
-	12	TRBV27	-	TRBJ1-1	TGTGCCAGCAGCCCACAGGGAGTTGAAGCTTTCTTT	CASSPQGVEAFF
-	14	TRBV11-2	-	TRBJ1-1	TGTGCCAGCAGCTTAGATGGTGGGGGGACTGAAGCTTTCTTT	CASSLDGGGTEAFF
-	12	TRBV29-1	-	TRBJ2-7	TGCAGCGTTGGAGGGGGGGCGTACGAGCAGTACTTC	CSVGGGAYEQYF
TRBD2	17	TRBV3-1/TRBV3-2	-	TRBJ2-7	TGTGCCAGCAGCCCAGGGACTAGCGGGGCCATTTCCTACGAGCAGTACTTC	CASSPGTSGAISYEQYF
TRBD1	16	TRBV18	-	TRBJ2-7	TGTGCCAGCTCACCAACGAGACAGGGGGATTTCTACGAGCAGTACTTC	CASSPTRQGDFYEQYF
-	14	TRBV5-1	few	TRBJ2-1	TGCGCCAGCAGCTTGGCCGGGGGGCAGGGTGAGCAGTTCTTC	CASSLAGGQGEQFF
-	15	TRBV19	-	TRBJ2-1	TGTGCCAGTAGTATATCAGCGGGCAATCACAATGAGCAGTTCTTC	CASSISAGNHNEQFF
-	13	TRBV21-1	-	TRBJ2-7	TGTGCCAGCAGCCTTTACCGGGGGTACGAGCAGTACTTC	CASSLYRGYEQYF
-	14	TRBV4-1	-	TRBJ2-3	TGCGCCAGCAGCCAAGATCTCGGAGGGATTGGGCAGTATTTT	CASSQDLGGIGQYF
TRBD1	15	TRBV18	once	TRBJ2-7	TGTGCCAGCTCACCACAGCGAGACAGGGCCTACGAGCAGTACTTC	CASSPQRDRAYEQYF
-	15	TRBV19	-	TRBJ1-2	TGTGCCAGTAGTCCCCGGTCTCCCAGGGGCTATGGCTACACCTTC	CASSPRSPRGYGYTF
-	15	TRBV28	-	TRBJ1-4	TGTGCCAGCAGTTTTTCGACGGCGGGCGATGAAAAACTGTTTTTT	CASSFSTAGDEKLFF